The 23 T cell receptor beta chains presented below share a single source sample, sequenced in a study of CD8 T cells in Susac syndrome. After extraction with the RNeasy kit, about 0.5 to 1 ug of the RNA was reverse transcribed using random hexamers. TCRdb reanalysed the immunoSEQ multiplex PCR reads using MiXCR and keeps one entry per CDR3 protein. Among under 150,000 distinct CDR3 sequences listed, under 95% were seen once. Sequencing was carried out using CD8+ T cells from PBMCs. These receptors all come from a human donor with multiple sclerosis.

This chain links TRBV5-6 with TRBJ1-5, with D possibly TRBD1 on 6 matching bases. V dropped 4 bases and J dropped 0 bases, with 14 bases sitting between them. The CDR3 spans 16 residues. Germline CDR1 reads SGHDT; CDR2 reads YYEEEE. The CDR3 spells CASSPGGGYSNQPQHF. In nucleotides, the CDR3 is TGTGCCAGCAGCCCCGGAGGGGGTTATAGCAATCAGCCCCAGCATTTT.

The V gene is TRBV29-1, the J gene TRBJ2-2, with D unresolved. The V end was cut by 4 bases, the J end by 5 bases, with 8 bases between. The V gene's germline CDR1 is SQVTM and CDR2 ANQGSEA. The CDR3 is made up of 12 amino acids. The chain's CDR3 is CSVVSGTGELFF. CDR3 in DNA: TGCAGCGTTGTGTCCGGGACCGGGGAGCTGTTTTTT.

The chain uses TRBV29-1 and TRBJ2-7, with D possibly matching TRBD2 (6 bases). The germline V gene has CDR1 SQVTM and CDR2 ANQGSEA. V lost 4 bases to trimming and J lost 3 bases, with 19 bases between them. This CDR3 is built from 15 residues. CDR3 region: CSVAGAASYGYEQYF. CDR3 nucleotide sequence: TGCAGCGTTGCGGGAGCGGCCTCCTATGGCTACGAGCAGTACTTC.

This chain uses TRBV7-9 with TRBJ1-2; 7 bases align to TRBD1. The CDR3 is made up of 14 amino acids. The junction had 6 bases not matched to a gene; V was cut back by 5 bases and J by 3 bases. CDR1 SEHNR and CDR2 FQNEAQ come from the germline V gene (reference sequence). The CDR3 loop is CASSTDRVDYGYTF. The CDR3 DNA reads as TGTGCCAGCAGCACCGACAGGGTCGACTATGGCTACACCTTC.

The rearrangement joins TRBV5-1 to TRBJ2-7; TRBD1 agrees at 8 bases. The germline V gene has CDR1 SGHRS and CDR2 YFSETQ. This CDR3 has 14 amino acids. V dropped 3 bases and J dropped 2; count of bases not matched to a gene: 4. CDR3 region: CASSWTGFPYEQYF. The CDR3, as DNA: TGCGCCAGCAGCTGGACAGGGTTCCCCTACGAGCAGTACTTC.

The chain uses TRBV7-9 and TRBJ2-7, with D perhaps matching TRBD1 (7 bases). The CDR3 has 14 amino acids. Germline CDR1 reads SEHNR; CDR2 reads FQNEAQ (reference sequence). V was trimmed by 7 bases and J by 5 bases, leaving 18 bases between them. Written as DNA, the CDR3 is TGTGCCAGCAACGTACAGGGGCGGGGAAACGAGCAGTACTTC. Translating gives CASNVQGRGNEQYF.

V usage is TRBV27 and J usage is TRBJ2-2; TRBD1 might be the D (5 bases). Looked up from germline, CDR1 is MNHEY and CDR2 is SMNVEV (reference sequence). The CDR3 runs to 16 residues. V was pared by 3 bases and J by 0 bases, with 11 bases between. The CDR3 bases are TGTGCCAGCAGTTTGTCAGGGATTCCGAACACCGGGGAGCTGTTTTTT. Protein product: CASSLSGIPNTGELFF.

This chain connects TRBV28 to TRBJ1-1, with 7 bases matching TRBD1. Germline trimming cut 4 bases from V and 3 bases from J; bases unmatched to any gene: 2. The CDR3 runs to 13 residues. Germline values: CDR1 MDHEN, CDR2 SYDVKM. The CDR3 sequence is CASSYTGDTEAFF. The CDR3, as DNA: TGTGCCAGCAGTTATACAGGGGACACTGAAGCTTTCTTT.

This rearrangement joins TRBV7-9 to TRBJ2-1; no reliable D call. This CDR3 contains 14 residues. The germline gives CDR1 SEHNR, CDR2 FQNEAQ (reference sequence). V dropped 4 bases and J dropped 5 bases, with 12 bases sitting between them. CDR3 in DNA: TGTGCCAGCAGCTCTCAGGACGAGGACAATGAGCAGTTCTTC. It yields the protein CASSSQDEDNEQFF.

V gene TRBV7-9 combines with J gene TRBJ1-4; TRBD1 matches 7 bases. Germline values: CDR1 SEHNR, CDR2 FQNEAQ (reference sequence). The V segment lost 5 bases and the J segment 6 bases; nucleotides outside the gene matches: 3. The CDR3 extends over 13 amino acids. The CDR3 DNA follows: TGTGCCAGCAGCACCGGACAGGATGAAAAACTGTTTTTT. Translation: CASSTGQDEKLFF.

The chain recombines TRBV7-9 with TRBJ1-1; 7 nucleotides align to TRBD1. Germline assignment: CDR1 SEHNR and CDR2 FQNEAQ (reference sequence). The V gene end was trimmed by 5 bases and the J gene end by 0 bases; junction bases not matched to a gene: 6. This CDR3 contains 15 residues. For the CDR3, the DNA is TGTGCCAGCAGCATCCCGGGACAGCTGAACACTGAAGCTTTCTTT. The encoded protein is CASSIPGQLNTEAFF.

The gene calls are TRBV24-1 and TRBJ1-2, with TRBD1 matching over 7 bases. V lost 4 bases, J lost 5 bases, and 9 bases stayed unmatched. The CDR3 contains 15 residues. Germline V CDR1 and CDR2: KGHDR, SFDVKD. As DNA, the CDR3 is TGTGCCACCAGTGACACTACAGGGGCTGTATATGGCTACACCTTC. Protein: CATSDTTGAVYGYTF.

V and J are TRBV6-1 and TRBJ2-7; D gene ambiguous. Trimming took 0 bases from V and 3 from J, leaving 6 bases between them. CDR3 length: 13 residues. Germline V gene data show CDR1 as MNHNS and CDR2 as SASEGT. CDR3 coding DNA: TGTGCCAGCAGTGAAGCCTTGGTCTACGAGCAGTACTTC. Translation gives CASSEALVYEQYF.

The gene calls are TRBV6-2 or TRBV6-3 and TRBJ2-1; the match to TRBD1 covers 8 bases. The V gene end was trimmed by 6 bases and the J gene end by 15 bases; junction bases not matched to a gene: 22. From germline, CDR1 is MNHEY and CDR2 SVGEGT. CDR3 length equals 16 residues. CDR3 protein: CASSRKQTGVATHRFF. The CDR3 nucleotides read TGTGCCAGCAGCCGTAAGCAGACAGGGGTAGCCACCCACCGGTTCTTC.

Here the CDR3 DNA reads TGTGCCAGCAGCTCTAGCGGGAGTGAGTCAGAGACCCAGTACTTC. Protein sequence: CASSSSGSESETQYF. The chain uses TRBV9 and TRBJ2-5; 10 nucleotides align to TRBD2. J was trimmed by 4 bases and V by 4 bases; bases with no gene match: 7. From germline, CDR1 is SGDLS and CDR2 YYNGEE. CDR3 length: 15 residues.

The chain couples TRBV11-2 to TRBJ2-7, with TRBD2 identical over 11 bases. Germline V gene lookup returns CDR1 SGHAT and CDR2 FQNNGV. This CDR3 is built from 17 residues. J was trimmed by 0 bases and V by 3 bases; bases with no gene match: 7. The CDR3 sequence is CASSFRVAGGPSYEQYF. The CDR3, as DNA: TGTGCCAGCAGCTTTCGGGTAGCGGGAGGGCCCTCCTACGAGCAGTACTTC.

The chain is built from TRBV3-1 and TRBJ2-7; 8 nucleotides line up with TRBD2. CDR1 and CDR2 (germline): LGHDT, YNNKEL (reference sequence). This CDR3 is built from 15 residues. With 4 bases clipped from V and 1 base from J, the junction kept 6 bases outside the gene matches. The DNA for the CDR3 is TGTGCCAGCAGCCCACTAGCGGTACAATCCTACGAGCAGTACTTC. The encoded protein is CASSPLAVQSYEQYF.

This chain joins TRBV28 and TRBJ2-7; 12 positions match TRBD2. CDR3 length equals 15 residues. Trimming took 4 bases from V and 6 from J; bases not matched to a gene: 7. Germline CDR1 MDHEN, CDR2 SYDVKM. The CDR3 loop is CASSWLTSGSPEQYF. CDR3 in DNA: TGTGCCAGCAGTTGGTTGACTAGCGGGAGTCCCGAGCAGTACTTC.

The V gene is TRBV5-4, the J gene TRBJ2-1, with 11 bases matching TRBD2. This CDR3 contains 13 residues. CDR1 is SGHNT, CDR2 YYREEE, per germline (reference sequence). V trimming: 5 bases; J trimming: 8 bases; junction bases outside the gene matches: 3. The chain's CDR3 is CASRYSGGDEQFF. The CDR3 DNA reads TGTGCCAGCAGATATAGCGGGGGGGATGAGCAGTTCTTC. Supplemented by reference TRBV5-4 and TRBJ2-1, the full variable domain reads ETGVTQSPTHLIKTRGQQVTLRCSSQSGHNTVSWYQQALGQGPQFIFQYYREEENGRGNFPPRFSGLQFPNYSSELNVNALELDDSALYLCASRYSGGDEQFFGPGTRLTVL.

The chain joins TRBV12-5 to TRBJ2-7; D is perhaps TRBD2 (5 bases). This CDR3 contains 14 residues. V shed 1 base and J shed 0 bases, with 7 bases lying between them. Germline V gene sequence: CDR1 LGHNT, CDR2 FRNRAP. The CDR3 loop reads CASGLGLSSYEQYF. The CDR3 nucleotides read TGTGCTAGTGGTTTGGGACTAAGCTCCTACGAGCAGTACTTC.

V usage is TRBV10-3 and J usage is TRBJ2-2; 8 positions agree with TRBD1. The V gene's germline CDR1 is ENHRY and CDR2 SYGVKD. The V and J ends lost 6 bases and 8 bases, in that order; junction bases with no gene match: 14. There are 16 residues in the CDR3. As DNA, the CDR3 is TGTGCCATCAGCGAACCTTGGACAGGGAAGGTGGGGGAGCTGTTTTTT. Translated, it gives CAISEPWTGKVGELFF.

The chain couples TRBV29-1 to TRBJ2-7; D remains unclear. CDR1 is SQVTM and CDR2 is ANQGSEA in the germline V gene. The V gene lost 5 bases and the J gene lost 0 bases, with 11 bases spanning the gap. The CDR3 covers 13 residues. The CDR3 DNA reads TGCAGCGTTCTGGGTAGTTCCTCCTACGAGCAGTACTTC. Its translation is CSVLGSSSYEQYF.

The chain employs TRBV19 and TRBJ1-5; TRBD1 matches at 10 bases. This CDR3 has 13 amino acids. Losses at the gene ends were 9 bases for V and 4 bases for J; bases not matched to a gene: 3. CDR1 is LNHDA, CDR2 SQIVND, per germline (reference sequence). The CDR3: CARGTGDNQPQHF. In DNA form, the CDR3 reads TGTGCCAGGGGGACAGGGGATAATCAGCCCCAGCATTTT.